Given below is one T cell receptor beta chain in context. Its specificity is not known. Regarding the study as a whole: In terms of TCR gene usage, tumor memory CD4+ T cells clustered together with blood and lymph node memory CD4+ cells, as well as with lymph node naive CD4+ cells. The larger-cohort validation was restricted to a single TCR beta V-J rearrangement rather than whole repertoires.

Germline V CDR1 and CDR2: MDHEN, SYDVKM. V lost 5 bases, J lost 4 bases, and 4 bases stayed unmatched. CDR3 length: 14 amino acids. After constant-region reverse-primer amplification, full-length variable regions underwent semi-nested PCR with Nested Universal Primer A. TCRdb itself ran the 5' RACE reads through MiXCR, one entry per CDR3 protein. Found here are about 64,000 distinct CDR3 sequences, around a fifth of them singletons; the top ten hold just under 3%. The V and J genes are TRBV28 and TRBJ2-7; TRBD2 aligns across 11 bases. The sample consisted of memory CD4+ T cells sorted from a lymph node. The subset denotes: memory CD4+ T cells, CD4+CD45RO+CD25-. This clonotype originated in a female donor with breast cancer. The DNA for the CDR3 is TGTGCCAGCAGTCCGGGACTAGCGGCATACGAGCAGTACTTC. Its protein is CASSPGLAAYEQYF.